This T cell receptor beta chain was observed in a study of Graves' ophthalmopathy and Graves' hyperthyroidism. Amplified material comprised TCR beta CDR3 regions derived from RNA transcripts. HTBI primers were used in a first-round RT-PCR, which preceded a second-round multiplex PCR. Each CDR3 protein is one row after TCRdb ran MiXCR on the multiplex PCR reads. The profile shows hundreds of thousands of distinct CDR3 sequences, roughly 20% of them singletons. Trimming removed 8 bases at V and 4 bases at J, with 12 bases between. This CDR3 contains 12 residues. CDR1 and CDR2 from the germline V gene are MDHEN and SYDVKM.

V usage is TRBV28 and J usage is TRBJ2-7, with a tentative D call TRBD1 (6 bases). The receptor comes from a woman between 18 and 30 years old with stable Graves' hyperthyroidism. Some clones in this sample may be carry-over from other donors' samples. The source material was peripheral blood. CDR3 nucleotides: TGTGCCAGCGGGACAACTACTTACGAGCAGTACTTC. Its protein is CASGTTTYEQYF.